The present T cell receptor (beta chain) was sequenced within a study of T cell responses to AZD1222 COVID-19 vaccine. CDR3 length: 14 residues. The V end lost 5 bases, the J end lost 8 bases, and 18 bases lay between the germline ends. Germline V gives CDR1 MDHEN, CDR2 SYDVKM. Sequencing used immunoSEQ multiplex PCR; TCRdb keeps in-frame clones, though not all of them. This sample has under 200,000 clones, with 88% found just once. The material was peripheral blood, obtained on day 0 of AZD1222 vaccination. The source is an adult in good health. The rearrangement links TRBV28 to TRBJ1-2; D not resolved. The CDR3 loop is CASSVNLDGQGYTF. DNA of the CDR3: TGTGCCAGCAGTGTAAACCTGGACGGGCAGGGCTACACCTTC.